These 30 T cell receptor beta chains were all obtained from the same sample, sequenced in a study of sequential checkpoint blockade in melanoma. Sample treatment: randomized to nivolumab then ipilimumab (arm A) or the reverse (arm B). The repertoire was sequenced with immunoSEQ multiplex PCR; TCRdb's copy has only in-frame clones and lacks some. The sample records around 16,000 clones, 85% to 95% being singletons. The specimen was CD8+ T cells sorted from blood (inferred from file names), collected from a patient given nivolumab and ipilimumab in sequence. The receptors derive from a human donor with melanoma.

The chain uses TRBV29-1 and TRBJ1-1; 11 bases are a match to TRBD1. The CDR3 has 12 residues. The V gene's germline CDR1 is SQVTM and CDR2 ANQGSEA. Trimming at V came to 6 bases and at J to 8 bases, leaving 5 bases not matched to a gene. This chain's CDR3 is CSVGTGGREAFF. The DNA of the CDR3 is TGCAGCGTGGGGACAGGGGGGAGGGAAGCTTTCTTT.

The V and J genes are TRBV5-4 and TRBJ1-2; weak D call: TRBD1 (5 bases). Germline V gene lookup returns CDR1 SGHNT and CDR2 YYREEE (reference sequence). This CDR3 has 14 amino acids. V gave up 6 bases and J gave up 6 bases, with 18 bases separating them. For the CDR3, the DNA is TGTGCCAGCACCGGGGGACGGAATAAGCATGGCTACACCTTC. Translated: CASTGGRNKHGYTF.

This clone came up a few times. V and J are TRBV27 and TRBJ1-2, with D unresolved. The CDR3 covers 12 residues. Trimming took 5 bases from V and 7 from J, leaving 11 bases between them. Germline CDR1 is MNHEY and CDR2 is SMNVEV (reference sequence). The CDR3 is CASSPGVGGYTF. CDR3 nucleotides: TGTGCCAGCAGTCCAGGCGTTGGTGGCTACACCTTC.

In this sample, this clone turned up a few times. The CDR3 protein is CAISRDNTYEQYV. DNA for the CDR3: TGTGCCATCAGCAGGGACAACACCTACGAGCAGTACGTC. The J gene is TRBJ2-7, the V gene TRBV10-3; possibly TRBD1 for D (6 bases). The V gene's germline CDR1 is ENHRY and CDR2 SYGVKD. Between the trimmed V and J ends, which lost 6 bases and 2 bases, there was a span of 11 bases. The CDR3 covers 13 residues.

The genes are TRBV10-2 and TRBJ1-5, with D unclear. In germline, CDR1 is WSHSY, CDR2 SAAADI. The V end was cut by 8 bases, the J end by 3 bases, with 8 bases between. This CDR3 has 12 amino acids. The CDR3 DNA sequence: TGCGCCAGCGGGCAGAACAATCAGCCCCAGCATTTT. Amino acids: CASGQNNQPQHF.

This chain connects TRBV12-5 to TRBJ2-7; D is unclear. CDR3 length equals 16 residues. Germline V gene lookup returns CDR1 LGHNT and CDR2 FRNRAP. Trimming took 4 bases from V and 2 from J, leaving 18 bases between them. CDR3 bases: TGTGCTAGTGGTTCCCGCGGTCAACCGGCCACCTACGAGCAGTACGTC. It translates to CASGSRGQPATYEQYV.

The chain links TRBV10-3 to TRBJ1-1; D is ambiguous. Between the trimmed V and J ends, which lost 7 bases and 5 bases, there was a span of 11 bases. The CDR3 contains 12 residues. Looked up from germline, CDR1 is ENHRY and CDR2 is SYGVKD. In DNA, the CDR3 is TGTGCCATCACCGACTCGGGGACTGAAGCTTTCTTT. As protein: CAITDSGTEAFF.

The DNA for the CDR3 is TGTGCCAGCAGCGCGGTGGGCTACGAGCAGTACTTC. The encoded protein is CASSAVGYEQYF. The chain uses TRBV13 and TRBJ2-7; the D is unclear. CDR3 size: 12 residues. V was trimmed by 5 bases and J by 3 bases, leaving 8 bases between them. Per germline, CDR1 PRHDT and CDR2 FYEKMQ (reference sequence).

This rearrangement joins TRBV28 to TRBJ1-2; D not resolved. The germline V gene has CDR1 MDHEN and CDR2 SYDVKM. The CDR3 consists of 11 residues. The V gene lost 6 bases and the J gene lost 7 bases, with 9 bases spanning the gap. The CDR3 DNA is TGTGCCAGCAGCCCCGGGGTTGGCTACACCTTC. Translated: CASSPGVGYTF.

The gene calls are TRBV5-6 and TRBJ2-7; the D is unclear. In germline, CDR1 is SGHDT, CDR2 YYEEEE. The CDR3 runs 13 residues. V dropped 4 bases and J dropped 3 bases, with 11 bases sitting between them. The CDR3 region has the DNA TGTGCCAGCAGCGTGGGGTCTAGCTACGAGCAGTACTTC. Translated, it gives CASSVGSSYEQYF.

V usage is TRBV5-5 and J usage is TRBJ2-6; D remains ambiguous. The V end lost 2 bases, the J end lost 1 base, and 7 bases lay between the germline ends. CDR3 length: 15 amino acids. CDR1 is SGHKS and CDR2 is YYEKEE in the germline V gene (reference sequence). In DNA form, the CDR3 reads TGTGCCAGCAGCTTAACCGAGTCTGGGGCCAACGTCCTGACTTTC. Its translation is CASSLTESGANVLTF.

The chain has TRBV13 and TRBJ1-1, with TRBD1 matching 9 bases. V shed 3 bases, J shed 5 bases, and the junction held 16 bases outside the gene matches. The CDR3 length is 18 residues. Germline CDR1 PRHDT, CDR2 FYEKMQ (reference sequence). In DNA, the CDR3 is TGTGCCAGCAGCTTGAATAGGCCTTCTACAGGGGGCAGAACTGAAGCTTTCTTT. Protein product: CASSLNRPSTGGRTEAFF.

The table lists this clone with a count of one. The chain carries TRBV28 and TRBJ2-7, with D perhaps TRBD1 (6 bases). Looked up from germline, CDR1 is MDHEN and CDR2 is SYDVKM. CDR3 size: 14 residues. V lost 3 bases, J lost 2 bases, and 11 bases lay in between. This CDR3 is CASSLDSVAYEQYF. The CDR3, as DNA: TGTGCCAGCAGTTTGGACAGCGTGGCCTACGAGCAGTACTTC.

The CDR3 nucleotides are TGTGCCAGCAGCCCCGGGGGGGGAAAACTGTTTTTT. Translating gives CASSPGGGKLFF. This chain connects TRBV5-4 to TRBJ1-4, with TRBD1 as a possible D gene (5 bases). The CDR3 has 12 residues. Germline loops: CDR1 SGHNT, CDR2 YYREEE (reference sequence). V shed 4 bases and J shed 10 bases, with 11 bases lying between them.

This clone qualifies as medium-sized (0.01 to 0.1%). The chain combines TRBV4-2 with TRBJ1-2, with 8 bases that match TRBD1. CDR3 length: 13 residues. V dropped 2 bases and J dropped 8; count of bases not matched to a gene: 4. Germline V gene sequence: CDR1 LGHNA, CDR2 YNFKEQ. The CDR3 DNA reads TGTGCCAGCAGCCAACAGGGGGCAGGGGGCTACACCTTC. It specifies CASSQQGAGGYTF.

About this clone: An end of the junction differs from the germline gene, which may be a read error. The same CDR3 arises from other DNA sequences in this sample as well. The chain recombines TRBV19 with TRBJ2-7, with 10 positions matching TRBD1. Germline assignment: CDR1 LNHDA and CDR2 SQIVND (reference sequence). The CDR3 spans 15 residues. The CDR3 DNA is TGTGCCAGTAGTATTGGGACAGGGGTACCCTACGAGCAGTACTTT. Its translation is CASSIGTGVPYEQYF. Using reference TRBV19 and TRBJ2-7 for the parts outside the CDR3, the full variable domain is DGGITQSPKYLFRKEGQNVTLSCEQNLNHDAMYWYRQDPGQGLRLIYYSQIVNDFQKGDIAEGYSVSREKKESFPLTVTSAQKNPTAFYLCASSIGTGVPYEQYFGPGTRLTVT.

The CDR3 nucleotides are TGTGCCTCCGGGGGTCCCGGGGCCTACGAGCAGTACGTC. As protein: CASGGPGAYEQYV. The chain couples TRBV6-1 to TRBJ2-7; possible D gene TRBD2, 6 bases. The germline gives CDR1 MNHNS, CDR2 SASEGT. The CDR3 sequence is 13 residues long. With 11 bases removed from V and 2 bases from J, the gap between germline ends came to 16 bases.

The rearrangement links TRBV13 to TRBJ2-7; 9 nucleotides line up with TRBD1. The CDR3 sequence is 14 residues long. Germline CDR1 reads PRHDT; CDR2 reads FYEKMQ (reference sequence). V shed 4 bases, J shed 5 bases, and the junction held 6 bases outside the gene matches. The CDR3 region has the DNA TGTGCCAGCAGCTATCCGGGACAGGGACACGAGCAGTACTTC. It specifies CASSYPGQGHEQYF. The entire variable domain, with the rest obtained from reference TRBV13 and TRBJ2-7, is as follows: AAGVIQSPRHLIKEKRETATLKCYPIPRHDTVYWYQQGPGQDPQFLISFYEKMQSDKGSIPDRFSAQQFSDYHSELNMSSLELGDSALYFCASSYPGQGHEQYFGPGTRLTVT.

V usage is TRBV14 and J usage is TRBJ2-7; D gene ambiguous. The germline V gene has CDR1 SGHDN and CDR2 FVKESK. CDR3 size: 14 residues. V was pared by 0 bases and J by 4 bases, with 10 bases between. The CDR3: CASSQESQFYEQYF. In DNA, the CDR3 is TGTGCCAGCAGCCAAGAAAGTCAGTTTTACGAGCAGTACTTC.

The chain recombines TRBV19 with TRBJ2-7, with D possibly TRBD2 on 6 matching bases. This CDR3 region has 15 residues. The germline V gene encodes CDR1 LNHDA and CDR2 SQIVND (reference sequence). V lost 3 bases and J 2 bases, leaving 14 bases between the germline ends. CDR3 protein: CASSMGGGPTYEQYF. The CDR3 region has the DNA TGTGCCAGTAGTATGGGGGGAGGACCAACCTACGAGCAGTACTTC.

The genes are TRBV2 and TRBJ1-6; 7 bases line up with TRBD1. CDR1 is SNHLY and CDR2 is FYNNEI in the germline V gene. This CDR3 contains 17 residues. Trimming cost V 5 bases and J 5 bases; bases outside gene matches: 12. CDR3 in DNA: TGTGCCAGCAGTTTCATCCGGGACAGAGGGAATAATTCACCCCTCCACTTT. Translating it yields CASSFIRDRGNNSPLHF.

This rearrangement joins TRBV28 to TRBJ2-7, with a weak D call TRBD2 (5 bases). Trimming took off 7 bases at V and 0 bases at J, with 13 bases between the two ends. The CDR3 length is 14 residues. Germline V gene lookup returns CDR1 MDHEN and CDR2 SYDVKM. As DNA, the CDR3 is TGTGCCAGCACCGTGCGGGTAAGCTCCTACGAGCAGTACTTC. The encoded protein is CASTVRVSSYEQYF. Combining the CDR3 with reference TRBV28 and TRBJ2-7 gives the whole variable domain DVKVTQSSRYLVKRTGEKVFLECVQDMDHENMFWYRQDPGLGLRLIYFSYDVKMKEKGDIPEGYSVSREKKERFSLILESASTNQTSMYLCASTVRVSSYEQYFGPGTRLTVT.

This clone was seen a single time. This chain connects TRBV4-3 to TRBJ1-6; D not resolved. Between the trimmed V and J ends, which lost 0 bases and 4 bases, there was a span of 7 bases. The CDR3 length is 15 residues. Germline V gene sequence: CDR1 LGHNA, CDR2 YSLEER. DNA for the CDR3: TGCGCCAGCAGCCAAGACAGGAATTATAATTCACCCCTCCACTTT. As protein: CASSQDRNYNSPLHF.

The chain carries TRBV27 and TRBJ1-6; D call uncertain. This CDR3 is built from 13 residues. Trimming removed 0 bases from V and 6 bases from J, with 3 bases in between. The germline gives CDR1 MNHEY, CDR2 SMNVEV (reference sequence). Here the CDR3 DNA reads TGTGCCAGCAGTTTATCGGCTAATTCACCCCTCCACTTT. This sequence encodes CASSLSANSPLHF.

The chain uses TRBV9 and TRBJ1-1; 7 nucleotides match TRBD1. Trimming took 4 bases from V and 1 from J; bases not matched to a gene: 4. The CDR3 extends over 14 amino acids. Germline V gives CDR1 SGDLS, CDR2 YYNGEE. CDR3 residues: CASSFGTANTEAFF. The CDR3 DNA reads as TGTGCCAGCAGCTTTGGGACAGCGAACACTGAAGCTTTCTTT. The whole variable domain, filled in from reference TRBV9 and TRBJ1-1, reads DSGVTQTPKHLITATGQRVTLRCSPRSGDLSVYWYQQSLDQGLQFLIQYYNGEERAKGNILERFSAQQFPDLHSELNLSSLELGDSALYFCASSFGTANTEAFFGQGTRLTVV.

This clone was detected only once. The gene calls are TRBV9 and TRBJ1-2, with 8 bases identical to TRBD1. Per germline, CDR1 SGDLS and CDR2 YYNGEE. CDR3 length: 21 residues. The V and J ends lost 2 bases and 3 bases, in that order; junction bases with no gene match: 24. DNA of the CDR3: TGTGCCAGCAGCGTGCATGTAGTCGGACAGGGCGAGGAAACACCCTACTATGGCTACACCTTC. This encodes CASSVHVVGQGEETPYYGYTF.

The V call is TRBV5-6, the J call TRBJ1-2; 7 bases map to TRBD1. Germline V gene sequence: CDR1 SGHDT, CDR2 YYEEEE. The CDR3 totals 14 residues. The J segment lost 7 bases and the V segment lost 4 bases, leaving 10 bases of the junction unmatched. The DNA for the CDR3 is TGTGCCAGCAGCGGGACAGCCCCTGGGTTTGGCTACACCTTC. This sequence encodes CASSGTAPGFGYTF.

CDR3 nucleotides: TGTGCCAGCAGCTTATTCTCTGAAGCTTTCTTT. Its protein is CASSLFSEAFF. The rearrangement links TRBV7-9 to TRBJ1-1; D is unresolved. Germline values: CDR1 SEHNR, CDR2 FQNEAQ (reference sequence). The CDR3 has 11 residues. Trimming shortened V by 2 bases and J by 6 bases, and 4 bases separated the two germline ends.

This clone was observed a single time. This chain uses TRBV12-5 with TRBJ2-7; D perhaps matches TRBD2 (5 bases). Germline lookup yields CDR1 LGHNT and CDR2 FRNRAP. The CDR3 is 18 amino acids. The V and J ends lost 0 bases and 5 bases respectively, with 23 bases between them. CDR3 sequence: CASGLVPGLPPNSDEQYF. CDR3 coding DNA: TGTGCTAGTGGTTTGGTACCGGGCCTACCCCCCAATAGCGACGAGCAGTACTTC.

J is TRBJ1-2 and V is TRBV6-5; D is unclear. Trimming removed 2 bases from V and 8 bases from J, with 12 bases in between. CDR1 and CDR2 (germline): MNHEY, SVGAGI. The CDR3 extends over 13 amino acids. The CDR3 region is CASSYGVREGYTF. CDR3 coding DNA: TGTGCCAGCAGTTACGGGGTCCGGGAGGGCTACACCTTC.